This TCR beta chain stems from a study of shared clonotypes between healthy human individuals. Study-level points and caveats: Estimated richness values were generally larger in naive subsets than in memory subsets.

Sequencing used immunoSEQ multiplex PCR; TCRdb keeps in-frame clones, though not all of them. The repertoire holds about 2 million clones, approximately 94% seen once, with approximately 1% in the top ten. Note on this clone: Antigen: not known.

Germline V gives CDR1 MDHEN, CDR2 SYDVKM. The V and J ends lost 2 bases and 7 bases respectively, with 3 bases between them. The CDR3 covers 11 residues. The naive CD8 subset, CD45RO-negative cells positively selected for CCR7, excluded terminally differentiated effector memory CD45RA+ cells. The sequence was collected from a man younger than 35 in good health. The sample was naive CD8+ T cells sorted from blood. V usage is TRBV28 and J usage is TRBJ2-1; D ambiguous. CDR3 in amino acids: CASSLMNEQFF. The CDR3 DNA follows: TGTGCCAGCAGTTTAATGAATGAGCAGTTCTTC.